These 21 T cell receptor beta chains originate from one sample sequenced in a study of technical replicates of blood from several donors. Profiled with immunoSEQ multiplex PCR; TCRdb holds only in-frame clones, not every one. The sample holds about 97,000 clones, approximately 96% seen once. Sample: T cells isolated from PBMCs. The source is a human donor in good health.

The chain is built from TRBV27 and TRBJ2-5, with D possibly matching TRBD1 (6 bases). Trimming stripped 3 bases from V and 2 bases from J, with 10 bases between. The CDR3 is made up of 14 amino acids. Germline values: CDR1 MNHEY, CDR2 SMNVEV (reference sequence). CDR3 in DNA: TGTGCCAGCAGTTTTCATCAGGGGCAAGAGACCCAGTACTTC. It specifies CASSFHQGQETQYF.

This clone has more than one count but fewer than ten. This rearrangement joins TRBV9 to TRBJ1-1; D remains ambiguous. Germline V gene lookup returns CDR1 SGDLS and CDR2 YYNGEE. Trimming shortened V by 0 bases and J by 6 bases, and 9 bases separated the two germline ends. The CDR3 has 13 residues. CDR3 residues: CASSVVPRSEAFF. For the CDR3, the DNA is TGTGCCAGCAGCGTAGTACCGCGTTCTGAAGCTTTCTTT.

The count of this clone is one. This sequence joins TRBV4-2 and TRBJ2-7; TRBD2 agrees at 11 bases. Trimming at V came to 1 base and at J to 2 bases, leaving 1 base not matched to a gene. Germline V gene lookup returns CDR1 LGHNA and CDR2 YNFKEQ. The length of the CDR3 is 15 residues. The CDR3 reads CASSQGLAGPYEQYF. The CDR3 DNA reads as TGTGCCAGCAGCCAAGGACTAGCGGGGCCCTACGAGCAGTACTTC.

The J gene is TRBJ1-5, the V gene TRBV15; D ambiguous. Germline CDR1 is LNHNV and CDR2 is YYDKDF (reference sequence). The germline V and J ends were trimmed by 7 bases and 1 base, with 23 bases remaining between them. The CDR3 is 18 amino acids. CDR3 amino acids: CATTPSQTFDVSNQPQHF. The CDR3 nucleotides read TGTGCCACCACCCCTAGTCAGACTTTCGATGTGAGCAATCAGCCCCAGCATTTT.

This clone was recorded only once. One end of the junction is discordant with germline, which a read error may explain. The chain is built from TRBV7-9 and TRBJ2-5; 9 nucleotides line up with TRBD1. CDR3 length: 14 residues. Germline CDR1 is SEHNR and CDR2 is FQNEAQ (reference sequence). CDR3: CASRLGQGRQTQYF. CDR3 in DNA: TGTGCCAGCAGATTAGGACAGGGGAGGCAGACCCAGTACTTC.

This chain connects TRBV4-1 to TRBJ1-5, with D possibly being TRBD1 (5 bases). Germline-derived CDR1 and CDR2 are MGHRA and YSYEKL. V lost 0 bases and J lost 4, with 13 bases in between. The CDR3 totals 16 residues. This chain's CDR3 is CASSQDQGHSNQPQHF. CDR3 in DNA: TGCGCCAGCAGCCAAGATCAAGGACACTCTAATCAGCCCCAGCATTTT.

The rearrangement links TRBV11-3 to TRBJ2-7; 8 nucleotides align to TRBD1. The CDR3 is 14 amino acids. The J segment lost 5 bases and the V segment lost 5 bases, leaving 8 bases of the junction unmatched. Per germline, CDR1 SGHNT and CDR2 YENEEA. The CDR3: CASSPGQGSHEQYF. The CDR3 nucleotides read TGTGCCAGCAGCCCTGGACAGGGATCCCACGAGCAGTACTTC.

V gene TRBV7-9 combines with J gene TRBJ2-7; D is possibly TRBD1 (5 bases). The CDR3 contains 13 residues. V was cut by 9 bases and J by 7 bases, with 19 bases left in between. The germline CDR1 and CDR2 sequences are SEHNR and FQNEAQ (reference sequence). This CDR3 is CASTKGAAGEQYF. The CDR3 nucleotides read TGTGCCAGTACGAAAGGGGCGGCCGGGGAGCAGTACTTC.

V usage is TRBV11-2 and J usage is TRBJ2-7, with D uncertain. The germline gives CDR1 SGHAT, CDR2 FQNNGV. The CDR3 spans 13 residues. Between the trimmed V and J ends, which lost 4 bases and 1 base, there was a span of 8 bases. The CDR3 reads CASSSDGSYEQYF. The CDR3 nucleotides are TGTGCCAGCAGCTCAGACGGGTCCTACGAGCAGTACTTC.

The chain has TRBV7-9 and TRBJ2-3; 10 nucleotides line up with TRBD2. Per the germline V gene, CDR1 is SEHNR and CDR2 is FQNEAQ (reference sequence). With 6 bases clipped from V and 2 bases from J, the junction kept 5 bases outside the gene matches. The CDR3 is 15 amino acids. CDR3 region: CASRPSGSYTDTQYF. The CDR3 nucleotides are TGTGCCAGCAGACCTAGCGGGAGCTACACAGATACGCAGTATTTT.

The chain has TRBV5-1 and TRBJ2-2; 9 nucleotides match TRBD1. The CDR3 extends over 16 amino acids. Germline CDR1 and CDR2: SGHRS and YFSETQ. Trimming took 4 bases from V and 6 from J; bases not matched to a gene: 10. CDR3 sequence (DNA): TGCGCCAGCAGCCCCCGGGACAGGGAGAGGTCCGGGGAGCTGTTTTTT. This translates into CASSPRDRERSGELFF.

CDR3 protein: CASSSGRGTYEQYF. The CDR3 region has the DNA TGTGCCAGTAGTTCAGGAAGGGGAACCTACGAGCAGTACTTC. The genes are TRBV19 and TRBJ2-7; a weak D match, TRBD1 (5 bases). The CDR3 contains 14 residues. Germline V lookup: CDR1 LNHDA, CDR2 SQIVND (reference sequence). Trimming took 5 bases from V and 2 from J, leaving 13 bases between them.

The rearrangement joins TRBV6-5 to TRBJ1-2, with D hard to call. The germline V gene has CDR1 MNHEY and CDR2 SVGAGI. V dropped 2 bases and J dropped 6 bases, with 10 bases sitting between them. There are 13 residues in the CDR3. DNA of the CDR3: TGTGCCAGCAGTTACGTCGCAGAAGATGGCTACACCTTC. Protein product: CASSYVAEDGYTF.

The chain combines TRBV6-5 with TRBJ1-1; weak D call: TRBD1 (5 bases). Germline CDR1 MNHEY, CDR2 SVGAGI. The CDR3 loop spans 14 amino acids. Trimming removed 2 bases at V and 3 bases at J, with 10 bases between. The CDR3 sequence: CASSYRGSYTEAFF. The CDR3 DNA reads as TGTGCCAGCAGTTACAGGGGAAGTTACACTGAAGCTTTCTTT.

The chain has TRBV6-6 and TRBJ2-7, with 12 bases identical to TRBD2. CDR3 length: 16 residues. The V gene end was trimmed by 5 bases and the J gene end by 1 base; junction bases not matched to a gene: 6. Germline V gene sequence: CDR1 MNHNY, CDR2 SVGAGI (reference sequence). CDR3 residues: CASSPIGLAGSYEQYF. The CDR3 coding sequence is TGTGCCAGCAGTCCTATCGGACTAGCGGGGTCCTACGAGCAGTACTTC.

The chain couples TRBV19 to TRBJ2-7, with D perhaps TRBD1 (5 bases). The CDR3 extends over 14 amino acids. V lost 5 bases, J lost 2 bases, and 13 bases lay in between. Germline V gene sequence: CDR1 LNHDA, CDR2 SQIVND (reference sequence). The CDR3 loop is CASSPEGVPYEQYF. For the CDR3, the DNA is TGTGCCAGTAGTCCTGAAGGGGTACCCTACGAGCAGTACTTC.

The chain uses TRBV19 and TRBJ1-2, with a possible D match to TRBD1 (6 bases). V lost 5 bases and J lost 8, with 18 bases in between. Germline CDR1 is LNHDA and CDR2 is SQIVND (reference sequence). The CDR3 sequence is 14 residues long. Here the CDR3 reads CASSATGPKKGYTF. For the CDR3, the DNA is TGTGCCAGTAGTGCCACAGGGCCCAAAAAGGGCTACACCTTC.

This chain links TRBV19 with TRBJ2-5, with D maybe TRBD2 (6 bases). CDR1 is LNHDA, CDR2 SQIVND, per germline (reference sequence). With 7 bases removed from V and 4 bases from J, the gap between germline ends came to 13 bases. The CDR3 is 13 residues long. CDR3 amino acids: CASTQGRGETQYF. For the CDR3, the DNA is TGTGCCAGTACCCAAGGGCGGGGAGAGACCCAGTACTTC.

The rearrangement joins TRBV19 to TRBJ2-7; TRBD2 matches at 7 bases. Germline CDR1 LNHDA, CDR2 SQIVND (reference sequence). V shed 3 bases and J 2 bases; nucleotides not matched to a gene: 4. This CDR3 comprises 14 residues. This chain's CDR3 is CASSMTSQTYEQYF. The DNA for the CDR3 is TGTGCCAGTAGTATGACTAGCCAGACCTACGAGCAGTACTTC.

CDR3 coding DNA: TGTGCCAGCGGAGGTTATAACTCCTACGAGCAGTACTTC. Its protein is CASGGYNSYEQYF. This chain connects TRBV6-5 to TRBJ2-7, with D possibly being TRBD2 (5 bases). Germline assignment: CDR1 MNHEY and CDR2 SVGAGI. The CDR3 totals 13 residues. The V gene lost 8 bases and the J gene lost 0 bases, with 11 bases spanning the gap.

This clone appeared a few times. The genes are TRBV19 and TRBJ1-1, with D tentatively TRBD1 (5 bases). Trimming stripped 5 bases from V and 1 base from J, with 14 bases between. Looked up from germline, CDR1 is LNHDA and CDR2 is SQIVND (reference sequence). This CDR3 comprises 15 residues. In DNA form, the CDR3 reads TGTGCCAGTAGTGAACATAGAACAGGGAACACTGAAGCTTTCTTT. As protein: CASSEHRTGNTEAFF.